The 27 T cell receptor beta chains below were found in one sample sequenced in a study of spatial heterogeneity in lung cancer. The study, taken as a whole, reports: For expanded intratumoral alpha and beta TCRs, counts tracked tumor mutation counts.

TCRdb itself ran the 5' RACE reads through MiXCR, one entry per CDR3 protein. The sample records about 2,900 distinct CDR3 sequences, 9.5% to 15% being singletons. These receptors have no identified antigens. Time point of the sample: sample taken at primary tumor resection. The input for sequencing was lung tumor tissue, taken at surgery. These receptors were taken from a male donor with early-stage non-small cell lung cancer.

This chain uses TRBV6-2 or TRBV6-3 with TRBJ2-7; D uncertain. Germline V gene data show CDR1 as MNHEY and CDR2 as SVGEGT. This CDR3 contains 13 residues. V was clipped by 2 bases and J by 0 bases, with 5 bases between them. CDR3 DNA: TGTGCCAGCAGTTACGGAAACTCCTACGAGCAGTACTTC. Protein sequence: CASSYGNSYEQYF.

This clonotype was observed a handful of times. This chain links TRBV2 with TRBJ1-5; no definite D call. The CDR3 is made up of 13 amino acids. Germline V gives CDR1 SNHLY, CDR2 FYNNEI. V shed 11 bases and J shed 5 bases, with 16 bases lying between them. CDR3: CACRAEKDQPQHF. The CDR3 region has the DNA TGTGCCTGCCGGGCCGAAAAGGATCAGCCCCAGCATTTT.

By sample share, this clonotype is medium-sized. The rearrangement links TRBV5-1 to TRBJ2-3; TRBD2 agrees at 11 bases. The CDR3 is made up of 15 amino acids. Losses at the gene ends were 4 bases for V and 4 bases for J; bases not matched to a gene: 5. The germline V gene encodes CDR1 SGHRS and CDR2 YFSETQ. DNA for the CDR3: TGCGCCAGCAGCCCTGGACTAGCGGGTTCAGATACGCAGTATTTT. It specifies CASSPGLAGSDTQYF.

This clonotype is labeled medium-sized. The CDR3 coding sequence is TGTGCCAGCAGGCCCCTGACTAGCAATGAGCAGTTCTTC. This sequence encodes CASRPLTSNEQFF. The rearrangement links TRBV6-5 to TRBJ2-1, with a possible D match to TRBD2 (6 bases). Between the trimmed V and J ends, which lost 6 bases and 6 bases, there was a span of 12 bases. Germline V gene lookup returns CDR1 MNHEY and CDR2 SVGAGI. The CDR3 loop spans 13 amino acids.

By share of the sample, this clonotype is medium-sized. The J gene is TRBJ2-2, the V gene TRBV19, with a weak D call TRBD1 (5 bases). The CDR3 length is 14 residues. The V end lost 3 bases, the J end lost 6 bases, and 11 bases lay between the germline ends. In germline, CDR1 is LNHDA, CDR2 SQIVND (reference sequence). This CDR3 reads CASSMTALPGELFF. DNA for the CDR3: TGTGCCAGTAGTATGACAGCCCTCCCCGGGGAGCTGTTTTTT.

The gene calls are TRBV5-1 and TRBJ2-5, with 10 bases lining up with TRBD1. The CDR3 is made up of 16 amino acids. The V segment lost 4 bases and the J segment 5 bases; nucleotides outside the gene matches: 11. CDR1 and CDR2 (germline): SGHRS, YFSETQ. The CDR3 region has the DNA TGCGCCAGCAGCGTTACCGGGACAGGGGAGTTTGAGACCCAGTACTTC. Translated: CASSVTGTGEFETQYF.

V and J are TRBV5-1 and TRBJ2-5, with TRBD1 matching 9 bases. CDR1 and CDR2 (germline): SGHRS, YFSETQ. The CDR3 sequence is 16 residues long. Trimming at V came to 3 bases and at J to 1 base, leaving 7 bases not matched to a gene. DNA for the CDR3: TGCGCCAGCAGCTGGTACAGGGGGCAGATCCAAGAGACCCAGTACTTC. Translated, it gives CASSWYRGQIQETQYF. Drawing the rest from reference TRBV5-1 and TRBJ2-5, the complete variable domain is KAGVTQTPRYLIKTRGQQVTLSCSPISGHRSVSWYQQTPGQGLQFLFEYFSETQRNKGNFPGRFSGRQFSNSRSEMNVSTLELGDSALYLCASSWYRGQIQETQYFGPGTRLLVL.

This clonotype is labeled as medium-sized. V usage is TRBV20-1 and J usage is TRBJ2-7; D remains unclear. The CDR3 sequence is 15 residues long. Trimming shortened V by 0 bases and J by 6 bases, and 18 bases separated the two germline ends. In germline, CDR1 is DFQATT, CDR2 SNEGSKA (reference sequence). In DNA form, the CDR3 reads TGCAGTGCTAGAGATCGGTCAGTGTCTCCCGTCGAGCAGTACTTC. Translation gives CSARDRSVSPVEQYF.

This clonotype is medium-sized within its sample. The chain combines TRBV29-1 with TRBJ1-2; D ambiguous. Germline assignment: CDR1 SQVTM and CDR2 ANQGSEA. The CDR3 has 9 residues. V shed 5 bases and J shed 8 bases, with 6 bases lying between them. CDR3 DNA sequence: TGCAGCGTTTCTGGGGGCTACACCTTC. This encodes CSVSGGYTF.

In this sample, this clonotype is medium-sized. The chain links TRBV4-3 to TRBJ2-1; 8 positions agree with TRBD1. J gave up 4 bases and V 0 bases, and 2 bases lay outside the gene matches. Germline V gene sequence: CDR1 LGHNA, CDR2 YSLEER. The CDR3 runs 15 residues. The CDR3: CASSQDRTGYNEQFF. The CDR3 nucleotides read TGCGCCAGCAGCCAAGATAGGACAGGGTACAATGAGCAGTTCTTC.

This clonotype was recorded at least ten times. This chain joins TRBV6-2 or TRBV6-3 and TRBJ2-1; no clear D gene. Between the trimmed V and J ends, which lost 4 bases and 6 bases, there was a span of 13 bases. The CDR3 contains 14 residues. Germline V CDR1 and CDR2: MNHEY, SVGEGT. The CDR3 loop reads CASSLSKVLNEQFF. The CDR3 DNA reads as TGTGCCAGCAGTTTGTCCAAGGTTCTCAATGAGCAGTTCTTC.

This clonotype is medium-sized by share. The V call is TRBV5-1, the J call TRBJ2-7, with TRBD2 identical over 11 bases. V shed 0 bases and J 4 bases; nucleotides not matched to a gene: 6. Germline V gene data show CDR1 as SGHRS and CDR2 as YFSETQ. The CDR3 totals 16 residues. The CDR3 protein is CASSLVSGRASYEQYF. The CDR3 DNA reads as TGCGCCAGCAGCTTGGTTAGCGGGAGGGCCTCGTACGAGCAGTACTTC.

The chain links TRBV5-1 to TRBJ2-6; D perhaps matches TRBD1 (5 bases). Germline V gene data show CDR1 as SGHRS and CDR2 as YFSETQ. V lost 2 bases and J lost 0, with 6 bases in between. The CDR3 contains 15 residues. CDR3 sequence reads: CASSLGHSGANVLTF. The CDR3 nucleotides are TGCGCCAGCAGCTTAGGACACTCTGGGGCCAACGTCCTGACTTTC.

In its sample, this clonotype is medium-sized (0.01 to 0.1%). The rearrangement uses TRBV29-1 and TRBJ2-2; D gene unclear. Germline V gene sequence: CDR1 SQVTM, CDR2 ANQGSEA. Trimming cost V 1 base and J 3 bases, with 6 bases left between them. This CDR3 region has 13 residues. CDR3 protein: CSVEATYTGELFF. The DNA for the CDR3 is TGCAGCGTTGAAGCAACCTACACCGGGGAGCTGTTTTTT.

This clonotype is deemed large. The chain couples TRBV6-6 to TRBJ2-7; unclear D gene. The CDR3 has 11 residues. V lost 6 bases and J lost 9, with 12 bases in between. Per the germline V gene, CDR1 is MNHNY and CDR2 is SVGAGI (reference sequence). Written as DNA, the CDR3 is TGTGCCAGCAGCCCCCGCTCCGGGCAGTACTTC. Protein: CASSPRSGQYF.

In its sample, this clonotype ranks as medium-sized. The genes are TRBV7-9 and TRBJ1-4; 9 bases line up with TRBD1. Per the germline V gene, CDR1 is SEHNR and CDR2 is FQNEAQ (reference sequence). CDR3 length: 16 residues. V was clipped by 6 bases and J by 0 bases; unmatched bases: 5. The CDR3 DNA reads TGTGCCAGCAGGGGACAGGGAACCTCAACTAATGAAAAACTGTTTTTT. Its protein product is CASRGQGTSTNEKLFF.

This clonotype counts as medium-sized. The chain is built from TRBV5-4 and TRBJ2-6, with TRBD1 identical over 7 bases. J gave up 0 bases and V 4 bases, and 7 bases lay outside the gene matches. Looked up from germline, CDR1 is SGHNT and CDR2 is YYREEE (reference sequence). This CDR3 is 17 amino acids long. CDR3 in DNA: TGTGCCAGCAGCCCAACCGACAGGGCCTCTGGGGCCAACGTCCTGACTTTC. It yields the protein CASSPTDRASGANVLTF.

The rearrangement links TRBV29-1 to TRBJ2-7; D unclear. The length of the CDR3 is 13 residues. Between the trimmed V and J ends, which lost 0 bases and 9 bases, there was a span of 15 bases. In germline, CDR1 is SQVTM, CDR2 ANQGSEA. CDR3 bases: TGCAGCGTTGAAGAACCAGCAAATATAGGGCAGTACTTC. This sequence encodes CSVEEPANIGQYF.

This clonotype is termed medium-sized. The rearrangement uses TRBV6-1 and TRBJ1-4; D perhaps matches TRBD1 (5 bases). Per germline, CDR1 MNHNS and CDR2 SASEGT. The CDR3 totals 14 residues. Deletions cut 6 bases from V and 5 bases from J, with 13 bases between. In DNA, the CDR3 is TGTGCCAGCAGAGCCGGGACGGAGAATGAAAAACTGTTTTTT. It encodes CASRAGTENEKLFF.

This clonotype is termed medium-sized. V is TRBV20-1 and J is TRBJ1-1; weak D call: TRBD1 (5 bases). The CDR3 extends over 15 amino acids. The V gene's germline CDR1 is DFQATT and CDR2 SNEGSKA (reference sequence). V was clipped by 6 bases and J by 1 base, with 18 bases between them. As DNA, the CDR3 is TGCAGTGCCAATGGGGCCCGACATACGAACACTGAAGCTTTCTTT. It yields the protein CSANGARHTNTEAFF.

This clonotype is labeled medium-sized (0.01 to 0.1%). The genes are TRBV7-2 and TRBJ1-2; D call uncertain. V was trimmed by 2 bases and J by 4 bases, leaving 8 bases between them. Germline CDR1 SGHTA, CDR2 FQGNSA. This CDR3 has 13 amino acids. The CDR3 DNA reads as TGTGCCAGCAGCTTATATCCAGGCTATGGCTACACCTTC. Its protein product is CASSLYPGYGYTF.

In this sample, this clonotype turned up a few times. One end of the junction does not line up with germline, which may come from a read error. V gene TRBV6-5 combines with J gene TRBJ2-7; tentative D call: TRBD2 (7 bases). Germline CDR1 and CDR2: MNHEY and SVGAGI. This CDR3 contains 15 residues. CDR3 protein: CACSSPSRGGFEQYF. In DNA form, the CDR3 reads TGTGCCTGCAGTTCACCGTCTAGGGGGGGGTTCGAGCAGTACTTC.

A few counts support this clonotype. The CDR3 bases are TGTGCCAGCAGCTTATTGGGTGGGTCCTACGAGCAGTACTTC. Protein product: CASSLLGGSYEQYF. The chain carries TRBV7-8 and TRBJ2-7; D remains unclear. V was pared by 2 bases and J by 1 base, with 9 bases between. The CDR3 has 14 amino acids. CDR1 and CDR2 (germline): SGHVS, FQNEAQ. The full variable domain, its missing parts supplied by reference TRBV7-8 and TRBJ2-7, is GAGVSQSPRYKVAKRGQDVALRCDPISGHVSLFWYQQALGQGPEFLTYFQNEAQLDKSGLPSDRFFAERPEGSVSTLKIQRTQQEDSAVYLCASSLLGGSYEQYFGPGTRLTVT.

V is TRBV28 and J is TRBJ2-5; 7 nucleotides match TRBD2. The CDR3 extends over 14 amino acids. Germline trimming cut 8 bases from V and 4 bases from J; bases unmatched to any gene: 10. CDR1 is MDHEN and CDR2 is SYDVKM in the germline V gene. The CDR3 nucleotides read TGTGCCAGCCGCCCTGGGGGGGGAAGAGAGACCCAGTACTTC. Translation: CASRPGGGRETQYF.

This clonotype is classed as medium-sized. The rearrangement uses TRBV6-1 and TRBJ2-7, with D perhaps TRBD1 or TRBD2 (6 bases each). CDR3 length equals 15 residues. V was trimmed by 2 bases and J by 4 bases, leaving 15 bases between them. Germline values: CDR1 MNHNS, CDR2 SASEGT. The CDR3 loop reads CASSELTGGEYEQYF. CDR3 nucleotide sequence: TGTGCCAGCAGTGAATTGACCGGGGGCGAGTACGAGCAGTACTTC.

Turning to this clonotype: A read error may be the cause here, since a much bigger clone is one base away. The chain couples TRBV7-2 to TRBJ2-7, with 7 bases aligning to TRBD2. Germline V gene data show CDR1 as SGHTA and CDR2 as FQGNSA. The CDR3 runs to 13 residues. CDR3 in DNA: TGTGTCAGCAGCCCAGGACTAGCCTACGAGCAGTACTTC. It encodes CVSSPGLAYEQYF.

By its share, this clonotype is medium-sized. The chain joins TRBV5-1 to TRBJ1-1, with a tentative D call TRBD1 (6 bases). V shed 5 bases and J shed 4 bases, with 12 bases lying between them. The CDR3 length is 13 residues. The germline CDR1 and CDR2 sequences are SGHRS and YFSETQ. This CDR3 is CASSWGAGTEAFF. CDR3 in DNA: TGCGCCAGCAGTTGGGGGGCCGGCACTGAAGCTTTCTTT.